This T cell receptor (beta chain) was captured in a study of T cells in localized non-small cell lung cancer. Findings and limits, study-wide: Overall survival was longer when the density of T cells in the blood was higher. Adjacent lung held a median approximately 50 of the top 100 tumor clones. Heterogeneity stays possible, as sequencing covered only one tumor region.

The repertoire was sequenced with immunoSEQ multiplex PCR; TCRdb's copy has only in-frame clones and lacks some. The sample carries about 39,000 clones, around 79% recorded once. Germline V lookup: CDR1 SQVTM, CDR2 ANQGSEA. CDR3 size: 17 residues. V was pared by 4 bases and J by 0 bases, with 19 bases between. Note on this clone: The antigen is not known.

The sequencing used PBMCs, collected before any cancer treatment. The receptor was derived from a woman aged 35 to 70 with stage II squamous cell lung carcinoma. The chain couples TRBV29-1 to TRBJ1-5; D call uncertain. CDR3 DNA: TGCAGCGTTGTAGCCGGGCGCGATAGCAATAGCAATCAGCCCCAGCATTTT. Protein: CSVVAGRDSNSNQPQHF. Combining the CDR3 with reference TRBV29-1 and TRBJ1-5 gives the whole variable domain SAVISQKPSRDICQRGTSLTIQCQVDSQVTMMFWYRQQPGQSLTLIATANQGSEATYESGFVIDKFPISRPNLTFSTLTVSNMSPEDSSIYLCSVVAGRDSNSNQPQHFGDGTRLSIL.